This TCR beta chain was profiled in a study of blood T cell repertoires in COVID-19 (dated by TCRdb to the early 2020s). About the full investigation: Samples from collaborators originated in the United States, Italy and Spain and spanned both the acute and convalescent phases of COVID-19. The repertoires were made available in a free public database intended to serve as a resource for research on the immune response to SARS-CoV-2. Nearly every sample came with metadata listing a de-identified subject ID, COVID-19 status, age in years and sex. The material from the prospective study consisted of cDNA or gDNA derived from T cells, B-cell-depleted T cells, or PBMCs. Where HLA class I and class II types were available, the types were taken from metadata supplied by the sample provider, not from assay-based typing. Samples were obtained from the ongoing ImmuneRACE study (first 160 participants) and from about 1,300 subjects provided by 6 global collaborators. Subjects who had been exposed to COVID-19, were actively infected with it, or had recovered from it provided the deeply sampled blood TCRbeta repertoires that made up the dataset. What the authors observed across the whole study: How much clinical and demographic metadata was included differed by source and by participant, and the metadata was provided uncurated.

For this chain, trimming is 1 base at the V end and 7 bases at the J end, and the number of junction bases without a gene match is 15. The CDR3 spans 18 residues, from the cysteine through the phenylalanine. Kept here is only the CDR3 DNA, which spans 54 bases and is read in frame from base 1. CDR1 MDHEN and CDR2 SYDVKM are derived from the germline V gene. The collaborating institutions used their own protocols to collect whole blood in K2EDTA tubes. For TCRbeta analysis, collaborators shipped samples in one of three forms: frozen whole blood, isolated PBMCs, or DNA extracted from either of those sample types. TCRbeta CDR3 regions were amplified from genomic DNA using the immunoSEQ Assay, a bias-controlled multiplex PCR. As for how the authors treated the data: Within the assay, amplification of reference gene primers was used to estimate how many nucleated cells each sample contained. Sequence reads were collapsed and filtered to measure the absolute abundance of every unique TCRbeta CDR3 rearrangement. For each sample, productive Simpson clonality was calculated by taking the square root of Simpson's diversity index across productive rearrangements. TCRdb retrieved this table from immuneACCESS and kept in-frame rearrangements only. Not all clones are present; in checked studies, unresolved V genes account for under half, and no reason is known for the remainder. The V and J calls and clone size are taken from that table; D and trimming were inferred from the DNA. For this sample the table gives hundreds of thousands of clones, of which 70% to 90% were detected only once. The ten biggest clones cover 2.5% to 3% of the sample.

Worth noting for this clone: The antigen this receptor binds is unknown. No qualities accompany the bases; no much larger clone lies one base away.

The sequence was obtained from a woman between 65 and 79 years old with active or convalescent COVID-19. The chain uses TRBV28 and TRBJ1-4, with TRBD1 identical over 7 junction bases. Sequenced: peripheral blood. The CDR3 region: CASSLYRGRTRSSEKLFF. DNA sequence: TGTGCCAGCAGTTTATACAGGGGAAGGACAAGGTCGAGTGAAAAACTGTTTTTT.